This entry lists 26 T cell receptor beta chains sequenced from one sample in a study of patients with pleural tuberculosis (dated by TCRdb to between 2013 and 2015). Reads for this sample came from an Illumina Genome Analyzer IIx. The public reads were reprocessed in TCRdb via fastp at Q25 and MiXCR, keeping in-frame beta chains. Every entry covers one CDR3 protein and lists the most common genes and DNA from its rows. The sample contains roughly 27,000 distinct CDR3 sequences, 15% to 20% of them found a single time. In total, the top ten clones hold about 4% of the sample. The sample was peripheral blood. The receptors were sampled from a human donor with pleural tuberculosis.

There are many counts of this clonotype. This chain links TRBV28 with TRBJ2-1; 10 bases are shared with TRBD2. Germline lookup yields CDR1 MDHEN and CDR2 SYDVKM. V dropped 8 bases and J dropped 4; count of bases not matched to a gene: 5. The CDR3 runs to 14 residues. The DNA of the CDR3 is TGTGCCAGCTCCCCTAGCGGGAGATACAATGAGCAGTTCTTC. Its translation is CASSPSGRYNEQFF.

This clonotype occurred many times. The chain employs TRBV11-2 and TRBJ1-2; perhaps TRBD1 as D (5 bases). The V end lost 6 bases, the J end lost 2 bases, and 16 bases lay between the germline ends. This CDR3 spans 15 amino acids. The V gene's germline CDR1 is SGHAT and CDR2 FQNNGV. The CDR3 sequence: CASSPSFGANYGYTF. CDR3 sequence (DNA): TGTGCCAGCAGTCCCAGCTTTGGGGCCAACTATGGCTACACCTTC.

This clonotype was seen many times. Written as DNA, the CDR3 is TGTGCTAGTGGTAACCACTACAATGAGCAGTTCTTC. This codes for CASGNHYNEQFF. This sequence joins TRBV12-5 and TRBJ2-1; D gene ambiguous. The CDR3 loop spans 12 amino acids. Germline V gives CDR1 LGHNT, CDR2 FRNRAP. V gave up 5 bases and J gave up 3 bases, with 5 bases separating them.

This clonotype was seen many times. The chain recombines TRBV27 with TRBJ2-1; D gene uncertain. The CDR3 length is 12 residues. The V end was cut by 11 bases, the J end by 9 bases, with 17 bases between. Looked up from germline, CDR1 is MNHEY and CDR2 is SMNVEV (reference sequence). CDR3 sequence reads: CAAGPRRSEQFF. CDR3 sequence (DNA): TGTGCCGCAGGCCCCCGACGGAGTGAGCAGTTCTTC.

At least ten counts were recorded for this clonotype. The chain combines TRBV7-9 with TRBJ1-2; 10 bases match TRBD1. Trimming took 6 bases from V and 8 from J; bases not matched to a gene: 9. Germline V CDR1 and CDR2: SEHNR, FQNEAQ (reference sequence). There are 14 residues in the CDR3. As DNA, the CDR3 is TGTGCCAGCAGATTGGACAGGGGGAGTGAAGGCTACACCTTC. It specifies CASRLDRGSEGYTF.

This clonotype is categorized as medium-sized. CDR3 in DNA: TGTGCCAGCAGTTACGAGGGGGGTAACACTGAAGCTTTCTTT. This codes for CASSYEGGNTEAFF. The chain uses TRBV6-6 and TRBJ1-1; D may be TRBD1 (6 bases). Between the trimmed V and J ends, which lost 2 bases and 2 bases, there was a span of 9 bases. The germline CDR1 and CDR2 sequences are MNHNY and SVGAGI (reference sequence). The CDR3 has 14 amino acids.

V usage is TRBV20-1 and J usage is TRBJ1-1; D gene ambiguous. CDR1 and CDR2 from the germline V gene are DFQATT and SNEGSKA (reference sequence). The CDR3 runs to 12 residues. The V gene lost 6 bases and the J gene lost 14 bases, with 22 bases spanning the gap. CDR3 DNA sequence: TGCAGTGCCATACGGTTCACCGGGGAGCAGTTCTTT. Its protein product is CSAIRFTGEQFF.

The genes are TRBV5-1 and TRBJ1-5, with D perhaps TRBD1 (6 bases). V was trimmed by 4 bases and J by 1 base, leaving 9 bases between them. CDR3 length: 14 residues. Germline assignment: CDR1 SGHRS and CDR2 YFSETQ. Here the CDR3 DNA reads TGCGCCAGCAGCCCAGGGGACAGCAATCAGCCCCAGCATTTT. Its translation is CASSPGDSNQPQHF.

This clonotype came up many times. This chain links TRBV12-3 or TRBV12-4 with TRBJ1-5, with D possibly matching TRBD1 (6 bases). The V gene lost 7 bases and the J gene lost 1 base, with 11 bases spanning the gap. CDR3 length: 14 amino acids. The CDR3 DNA reads as TGTGCCAGCACAACAGGGTTAAGCAATCAGCCCCAGCATTTT. The encoded protein is CASTTGLSNQPQHF.

This clonotype was recorded many times. The V and J genes are TRBV27 and TRBJ2-7; D is undetermined. Trimming stripped 5 bases from V and 4 bases from J, with 21 bases between. The CDR3 sequence is 16 residues long. Germline CDR1 and CDR2: MNHEY and SMNVEV (reference sequence). CDR3 sequence (DNA): TGTGCCAGCAGTCAAGGCCCGGGTGGCCCTAGGTACGAGCAGTACTTC. Protein product: CASSQGPGGPRYEQYF.

The sample holds many counts of this clonotype. The rearrangement uses TRBV3-1 and TRBJ1-1, with D unclear. V lost 0 bases, J lost 5 bases, and 13 bases lay in between. The CDR3 length is 15 residues. CDR1 LGHDT and CDR2 YNNKEL come from the germline V gene (reference sequence). CDR3 DNA: TGTGCCAGCAGCCAAGATTGGAGCAGTGGGACTGAAGCTTTCTTT. Protein sequence: CASSQDWSSGTEAFF. Based on the CDR3 plus reference TRBV3-1 and TRBJ1-1, the full variable domain is DTAVSQTPKYLVTQMGNDKSIKCEQNLGHDTMYWYKQDSKKFLKIMFSYNNKELIINETVPNRFSPKSPDKAHLNLHINSLELGDSAVYFCASSQDWSSGTEAFFGQGTRLTVV.

This clonotype occurred many times. V is TRBV10-1 and J is TRBJ1-1; the D is unclear. Germline values: CDR1 WNHNN, CDR2 SYGVQD (reference sequence). The CDR3 has 13 residues. V gave up 6 bases and J gave up 0 bases, with 8 bases separating them. The CDR3 bases are TGCGCCAGCAGGGCAACCTTGAACACTGAAGCTTTCTTT. Translated: CASRATLNTEAFF.

This chain joins TRBV29-1 and TRBJ1-1, with a weak D call TRBD1 (5 bases). CDR1 and CDR2 (germline): SQVTM, ANQGSEA. This CDR3 spans 14 amino acids. V was shortened by 4 bases and J by 6 bases, with 18 bases between the two germline ends. DNA for the CDR3: TGCAGCGTTGGAAGAGGGGTCCGGGCCGCTGAAGCTTTCTTT. It yields the protein CSVGRGVRAAEAFF.

This clonotype was picked up many times. The genes are TRBV19 and TRBJ2-1, with TRBD2 matching 7 bases. The germline CDR1 and CDR2 sequences are LNHDA and SQIVND (reference sequence). CDR3 length: 16 amino acids. After removal of 2 bases from V and 9 bases from J, the junction contained 13 bases not matched to a gene. The CDR3 nucleotides read TGTGCCAGTAGTATACAAACGGGACTATTAGCGGTTGAGCAGTTCTTC. Translated, it gives CASSIQTGLLAVEQFF.

At least ten counts were recorded for this clonotype. V usage is TRBV29-1 and J usage is TRBJ1-1, with D possibly TRBD1 on 6 matching bases. Trimming pared 7 bases from V and 1 base from J, leaving 16 bases between. Germline V gene lookup returns CDR1 SQVTM and CDR2 ANQGSEA. The CDR3 loop spans 14 amino acids. In DNA, the CDR3 is TGCAGCGGTTCAGGGGCCCTCCAGAACACTGAAGCTTTCTTT. This encodes CSGSGALQNTEAFF.

As concerns this clonotype: One base away lies a much larger clone, so this may be a sequencing read error. This chain joins TRBV4-1 and TRBJ2-7; possibly TRBD1 or TRBD2 for D (5 bases each). This CDR3 contains 16 residues. Germline CDR1 MGHRA, CDR2 YSYEKL. DNA of the CDR3: TGCGCCAGGAGCCAACCCCGGAGAGGGGTCACCTACGAGCAGTACTTC. It encodes CARSQPRRGVTYEQYF.

In its sample, this clonotype was seen a few times. The chain couples TRBV12-3 or TRBV12-4 to TRBJ1-6; 9 bases agree with TRBD1. J was trimmed by 5 bases and V by 8 bases; bases with no gene match: 7. The CDR3 sequence is 15 residues long. CDR3 DNA: TGTGCCAGCCGTTGGGGGACAGGGAATAATTCACCCCTCCACTTT. Translated, it gives CASRWGTGNNSPLHF.

This clonotype was seen many times. This chain joins TRBV4-1 and TRBJ2-7; 7 bases are a match to TRBD1. The CDR3 is 16 amino acids. Looked up from germline, CDR1 is MGHRA and CDR2 is YSYEKL. The J segment lost 2 bases and the V segment lost 3 bases, leaving 10 bases of the junction unmatched. The CDR3 nucleotides read TGCGCCAGCAGCCAGCCGGGCGACAGGGTCACCTACGAGCAGTACTTC. Amino acid sequence: CASSQPGDRVTYEQYF.

This clonotype was observed at least ten times. This chain links TRBV4-3 with TRBJ1-6; no reliable D call. The length of the CDR3 is 15 residues. The V end lost 0 bases, the J end lost 7 bases, and 10 bases lay between the germline ends. Germline V gene data show CDR1 as LGHNA and CDR2 as YSLEER. The CDR3 nucleotides read TGCGCCAGCAGCCAAGATACCCGGAAGAATTCACCCCTCCACTTT. It specifies CASSQDTRKNSPLHF.

This clonotype was seen repeatedly, ten times or more. The gene calls are TRBV5-6 and TRBJ2-1; TRBD2 matches 9 bases. The trim removed 2 bases at V and 9 bases at J, leaving 3 bases unmatched. This CDR3 is built from 13 residues. CDR1 is SGHDT and CDR2 is YYEEEE in the germline V gene. The CDR3 DNA sequence: TGTGCCAGCAGCTTTAGCGGGAGAGTTGAGCAGTTCTTC. Residues: CASSFSGRVEQFF.

This clonotype has a count of ten or more. The chain uses TRBV10-3 and TRBJ1-2; D is unresolved. Per the germline V gene, CDR1 is ENHRY and CDR2 is SYGVKD. Deletions cut 4 bases from V and 8 bases from J, with 23 bases between. The CDR3 covers 16 residues. The CDR3 DNA sequence: TGTGCCATCAGTGGACTAGGGCTGGGATTTGGGCTGGGCTACACCTTC. Translating it yields CAISGLGLGFGLGYTF.

Worth noting for this clonotype: At one boundary the junction diverges from the germline segment, which might be a read error. The chain employs TRBV20-1 and TRBJ1-1; D is perhaps TRBD1 (5 bases). CDR1 and CDR2 (germline): DFQATT, SNEGSKA (reference sequence). The CDR3 sequence is 14 residues long. CDR3 amino acids: CGARVAGYNTAAFF. CDR3 nucleotide sequence: TGCGGTGCTAGAGTTGCAGGGTATAACACTGCAGCTTTCTTT.

A note on this clonotype: It is unclear where the CDR3 begins or ends on the DNA, so no DNA is shown, and the CDR3 is as TCRdb lists it. The chain is built from TRBV6-2 or TRBV6-3 and TRBJ2-1; the table's TRBD2 call for D was not verified on the DNA. Germline CDR1 MNHEY, CDR2 SVGEGT. The CDR3 has 15 residues if both end residues are counted. The CDR3 sequence is CASSWASGAYNERFF.

The table lists this clonotype with many counts. The V gene is TRBV9, the J gene TRBJ1-1; D not resolved. This CDR3 is 14 amino acids long. Per germline, CDR1 SGDLS and CDR2 YYNGEE. V lost 3 bases and J 3 bases, leaving 12 bases between the germline ends. The CDR3 region has the DNA TGTGCCAGCAGCGGGAGCTCCCCCTACACTGAAGCTTTCTTT. Its protein is CASSGSSPYTEAFF.

This clonotype was seen ten or more times. This chain joins TRBV4-2 and TRBJ1-2, with D perhaps matching TRBD1 (6 bases). Per germline, CDR1 LGHNA and CDR2 YNFKEQ. The CDR3 has 18 amino acids. The V and J ends lost 1 base and 3 bases respectively, with 21 bases between them. The CDR3 DNA sequence: TGTGCCAGCAGCCAAGTTTCGGCTGTGACGACAGGAGACTATGGCTACACCTTC. Its translation is CASSQVSAVTTGDYGYTF.

This clonotype was counted ten times or more. The V and J genes are TRBV5-1 and TRBJ2-3; D remains ambiguous. The CDR3 is made up of 14 amino acids. The V and J ends lost 0 bases and 5 bases respectively, with 10 bases between them. Germline loops: CDR1 SGHRS, CDR2 YFSETQ. The CDR3 DNA sequence: TGCGCCAGCAGCTTGGGCCGACGGGTAGATACGCAGTATTTT. This encodes CASSLGRRVDTQYF.